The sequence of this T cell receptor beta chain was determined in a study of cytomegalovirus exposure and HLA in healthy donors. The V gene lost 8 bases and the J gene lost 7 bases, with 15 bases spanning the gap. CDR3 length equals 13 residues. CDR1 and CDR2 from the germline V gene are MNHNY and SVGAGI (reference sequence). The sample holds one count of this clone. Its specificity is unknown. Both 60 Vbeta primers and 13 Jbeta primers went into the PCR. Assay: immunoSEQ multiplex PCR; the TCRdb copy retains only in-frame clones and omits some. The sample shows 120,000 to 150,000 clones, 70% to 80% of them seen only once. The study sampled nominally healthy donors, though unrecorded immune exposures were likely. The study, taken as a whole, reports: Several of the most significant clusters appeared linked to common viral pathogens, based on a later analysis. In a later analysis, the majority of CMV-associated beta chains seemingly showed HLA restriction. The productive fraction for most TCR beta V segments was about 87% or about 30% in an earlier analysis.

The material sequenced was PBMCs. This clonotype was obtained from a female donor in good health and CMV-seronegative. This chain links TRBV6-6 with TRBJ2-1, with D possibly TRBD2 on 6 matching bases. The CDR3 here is CASCGASGNEQFF. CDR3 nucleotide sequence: TGTGCCAGCTGCGGGGCCTCCGGTAATGAGCAGTTCTTC.